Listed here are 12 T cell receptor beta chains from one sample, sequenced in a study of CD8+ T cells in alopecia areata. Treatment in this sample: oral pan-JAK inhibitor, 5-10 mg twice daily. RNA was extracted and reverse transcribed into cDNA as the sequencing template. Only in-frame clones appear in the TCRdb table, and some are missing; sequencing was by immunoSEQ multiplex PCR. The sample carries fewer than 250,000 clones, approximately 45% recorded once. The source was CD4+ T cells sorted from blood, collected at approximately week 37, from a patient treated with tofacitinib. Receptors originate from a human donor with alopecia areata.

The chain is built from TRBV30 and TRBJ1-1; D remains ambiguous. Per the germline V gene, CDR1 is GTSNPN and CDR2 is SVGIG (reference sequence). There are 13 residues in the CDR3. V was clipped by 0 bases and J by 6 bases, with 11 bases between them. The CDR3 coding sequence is TGTGCCTGGAGTGTAGGTGTGCAATCTGAAGCTTTCTTT. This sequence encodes CAWSVGVQSEAFF.

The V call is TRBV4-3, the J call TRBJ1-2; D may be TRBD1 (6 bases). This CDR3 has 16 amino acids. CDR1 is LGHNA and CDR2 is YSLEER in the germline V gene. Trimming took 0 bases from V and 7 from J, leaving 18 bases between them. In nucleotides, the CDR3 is TGCGCCAGCAGCCAAGATTCAGGGGTCCCTGGTGGTGGCTACACCTTC. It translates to CASSQDSGVPGGGYTF.

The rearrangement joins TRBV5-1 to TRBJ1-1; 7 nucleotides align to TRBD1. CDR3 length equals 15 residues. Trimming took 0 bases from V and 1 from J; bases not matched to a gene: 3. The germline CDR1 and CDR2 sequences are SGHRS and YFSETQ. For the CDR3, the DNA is TGCGCCAGCAGCTTGGGGGACAGCGCGAACACTGAAGCTTTCTTT. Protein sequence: CASSLGDSANTEAFF.

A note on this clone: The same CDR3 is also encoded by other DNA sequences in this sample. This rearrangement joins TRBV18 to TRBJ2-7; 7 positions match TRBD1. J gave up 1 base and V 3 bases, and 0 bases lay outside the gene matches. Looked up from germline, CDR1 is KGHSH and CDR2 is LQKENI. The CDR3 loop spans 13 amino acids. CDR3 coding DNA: TGTGCCAGCTCACCGGGACAGTCCTACGAGCAGTACTTC. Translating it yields CASSPGQSYEQYF.

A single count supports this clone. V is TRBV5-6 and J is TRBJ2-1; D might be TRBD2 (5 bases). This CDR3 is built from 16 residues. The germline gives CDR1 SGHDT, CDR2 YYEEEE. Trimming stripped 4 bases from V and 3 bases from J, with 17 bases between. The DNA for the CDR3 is TGTGCCAGCAGCCCAACCCGGGGATTGGGCTACAATGAGCAGTTCTTC. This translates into CASSPTRGLGYNEQFF. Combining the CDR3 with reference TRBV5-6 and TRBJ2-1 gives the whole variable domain DAGVTQSPTHLIKTRGQQVTLRCSPKSGHDTVSWYQQALGQGPQFIFQYYEEEERQRGNFPDRFSGHQFPNYSSELNVNALLLGDSALYLCASSPTRGLGYNEQFFGPGTRLTVL.

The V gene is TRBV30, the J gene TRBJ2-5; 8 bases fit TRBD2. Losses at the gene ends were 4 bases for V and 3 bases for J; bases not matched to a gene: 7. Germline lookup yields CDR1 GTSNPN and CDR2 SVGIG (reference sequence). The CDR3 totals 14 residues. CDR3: CAWMHELAEETQYF. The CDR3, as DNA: TGTGCCTGGATGCATGAACTAGCGGAAGAGACCCAGTACTTC.

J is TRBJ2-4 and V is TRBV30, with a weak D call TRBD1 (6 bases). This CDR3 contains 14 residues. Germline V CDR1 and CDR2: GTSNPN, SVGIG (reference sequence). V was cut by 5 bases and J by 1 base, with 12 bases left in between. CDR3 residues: CAWGRGTAKNIQYF. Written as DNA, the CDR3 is TGTGCCTGGGGCAGGGGCACGGCCAAAAACATTCAGTACTTC.

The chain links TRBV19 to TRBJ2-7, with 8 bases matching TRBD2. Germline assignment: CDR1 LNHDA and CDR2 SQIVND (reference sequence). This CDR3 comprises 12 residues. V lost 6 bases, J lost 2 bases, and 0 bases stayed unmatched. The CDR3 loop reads CASSGGAYEQYF. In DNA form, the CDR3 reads TGTGCCAGTAGCGGGGGGGCCTACGAGCAGTACTTC. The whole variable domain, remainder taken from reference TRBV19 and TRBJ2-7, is DGGITQSPKYLFRKEGQNVTLSCEQNLNHDAMYWYRQDPGQGLRLIYYSQIVNDFQKGDIAEGYSVSREKKESFPLTVTSAQKNPTAFYLCASSGGAYEQYFGPGTRLTVT.

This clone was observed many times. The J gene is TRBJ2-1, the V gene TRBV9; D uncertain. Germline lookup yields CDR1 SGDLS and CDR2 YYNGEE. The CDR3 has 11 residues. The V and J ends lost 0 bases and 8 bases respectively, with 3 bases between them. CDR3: CASSVDHEQFF. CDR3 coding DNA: TGTGCCAGCAGCGTAGATCATGAGCAGTTCTTC.

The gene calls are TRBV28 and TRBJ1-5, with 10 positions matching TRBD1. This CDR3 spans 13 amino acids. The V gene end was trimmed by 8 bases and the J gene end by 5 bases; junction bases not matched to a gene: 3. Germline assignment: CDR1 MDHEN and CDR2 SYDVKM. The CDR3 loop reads CASWGQGYQPQHF. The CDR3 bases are TGTGCCAGCTGGGGACAGGGGTATCAGCCCCAGCATTTT.

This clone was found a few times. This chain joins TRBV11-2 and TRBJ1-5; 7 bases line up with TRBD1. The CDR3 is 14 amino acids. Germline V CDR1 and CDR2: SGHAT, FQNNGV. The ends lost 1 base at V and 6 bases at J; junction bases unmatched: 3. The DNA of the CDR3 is TGTGCCAGCAGCTTAGCGGCAGGGGGTCAGCCCCAGCATTTT. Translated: CASSLAAGGQPQHF.

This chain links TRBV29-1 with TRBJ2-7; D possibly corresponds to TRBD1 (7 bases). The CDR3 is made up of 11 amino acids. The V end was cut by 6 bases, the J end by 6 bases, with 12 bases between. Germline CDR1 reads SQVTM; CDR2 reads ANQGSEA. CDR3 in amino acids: CSVRGTAEQYF. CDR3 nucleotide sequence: TGCAGCGTCCGGGGGACAGCCGAGCAGTACTTC.